There are a few counts of the clone carrying this T cell receptor (beta chain). TCRbeta library construction was performed incorporating unique molecular identifiers. TCRdb independently ran MiXCR on the PCR reads; one entry per CDR3 protein. Of roughly 400,000 distinct CDR3 sequences listed, about a fifth were seen once; the top ten hold 3.8%. These data belong to a study of T-cell reconstitution after alpha-beta-depleted transplantation in children. This TCR was recovered from a human donor who donated a stem cell graft to a child with acute myeloid leukemia. Sequencing was performed on PBMCs from the stem cell graft donor, taken from the stem cell graft.

The CDR3 DNA follows: TGTGCCAGCAGCAATCGGAGAACCCCCTACAATGAGCAGTTCTTC. Residues: CASSNRRTPYNEQFF. The J gene is TRBJ2-1, the V gene TRBV5-6; D gene unclear. The CDR3 is 15 amino acids. Trimming pared 4 bases from V and 2 bases from J, leaving 13 bases between. Germline-derived CDR1 and CDR2 are SGHDT and YYEEEE.